The clone carrying this TCR beta chain appeared many times. The data stem from a study of blood T cells in healthy people across ages. The germline gives CDR1 MGHRA, CDR2 YSYEKL. V was pared by 6 bases and J by 10 bases, with 16 bases of the junction left unmatched. This CDR3 spans 16 amino acids. Drawn from each donor were ten milliliters of peripheral blood. Through a sample-barcoded 5' primer and a J-beta primer mix, a second PCR was run for roughly 6 to 11 cycles. A minimum of 3 million CDR3-containing paired-end reads was obtained for each sample. TCRdb re-derived calls from the 5' RACE reads in MiXCR, one entry per CDR3 protein. The sample includes around 870,000 distinct CDR3 sequences, 29% of them seen just once.

The source is a woman aged 80 or older in good health. The sequencing sample was made of blood. The rearrangement joins TRBV4-1 to TRBJ2-1; 9 bases align to TRBD1. The CDR3 here is CASSDRGTGIIGEQFF. The DNA of the CDR3 is TGCGCCAGCAGTGACCGGGGGACAGGGATAATCGGGGAGCAGTTCTTC.